This T cell receptor (beta chain) was recorded in a study of T cell responses to AZD1222 COVID-19 vaccine. For the study at large: Analysis merged second doses at about 4 or about 12 weeks.

TCRdb keeps only in-frame clones here, not all; method: immunoSEQ multiplex PCR. The data hold roughly 120,000 clones, with approximately 86% observed a single time. Remarks on this clone: The antigen remains unidentified.

The ends lost 6 bases at V and 4 bases at J; junction bases unmatched: 3. This CDR3 spans 13 amino acids. Germline-derived CDR1 and CDR2 are LGHNT and FRNRAP. Study-wide results and caveats: The peak T cell response came first, and repertoires were sampled only after it. At baseline, seropositivity was found in only six or seven AZD1222 recipients. Among the donors, most were white British and more were female, and clonal diversity was possibly underestimated.

This sequence was found in an adult in good health. The genes are TRBV12-5 and TRBJ1-1, with TRBD1 matching 9 bases. The specimen comprised peripheral blood, sampled on day 0 of AZD1222 vaccination. CDR3 sequence: CASGGQGSTEAFF. CDR3 DNA sequence: TGTGCTAGTGGCGGACAGGGGAGCACTGAAGCTTTCTTT.